The clone carrying this TCR beta chain appeared a few times. The antigen remains undetermined. The length of the CDR3 is 15 residues. Germline CDR1 SGHTA, CDR2 FQGNSA. V dropped 5 bases and J dropped 12 bases, with 22 bases sitting between them. These data are taken from a study of beta chain features in type 1 diabetes. The investigators reverse transcribed all of the isolated RNA, so they sequenced expressed TCRB transcripts. Profiling relied on immunoSEQ multiplex PCR, and the TCRdb table lists in-frame clones only, not all of them. The repertoire holds about 370,000 clones, with roughly a tenth as singletons. Study-wide findings and caveats: Among patients with Type 1 diabetes, TCRB CDR3s were moderately but significantly shorter in every one of the four CD4+ subsets.

Sequenced input: central memory CD4+ T cells from blood. The chain has TRBV7-2 and TRBJ1-4; D remains ambiguous. The source is a young man with type 1 diabetes. CDR3 residues: CASSRDWVLGGELFF. The CDR3 DNA sequence: TGTGCCAGCAGCCGGGATTGGGTGCTGGGCGGAGAACTGTTTTTT.